These 20 T cell receptor beta chains share one sample of origin, sequenced in a study of lymphopenia after photon versus proton radiotherapy. The assay was immunoSEQ multiplex PCR, and TCRdb's table has in-frame clones only and misses some. This table holds 55,000 to 70,000 clones, more than 75% found once. Sequenced here: peripheral blood, sampled from a patient treated with photon-based radiotherapy. Receptors were obtained from a man between 40 and 49 years old with gastric cancer.

The rearrangement uses TRBV30 and TRBJ1-3; D is possibly TRBD1 (5 bases). CDR3 size: 14 residues. Trimming took off 4 bases at V and 0 bases at J, with 10 bases between the two ends. CDR1 is GTSNPN, CDR2 SVGIG, per germline (reference sequence). The CDR3 DNA sequence: TGTGCCTGGACCGTGGGGGGCTCTGGAAACACCATATATTTT. Translation: CAWTVGGSGNTIYF.

The chain uses TRBV5-1 and TRBJ2-7, with TRBD1 matching 8 bases. V shed 4 bases and J 1 base; nucleotides not matched to a gene: 7. CDR1 is SGHRS, CDR2 YFSETQ, per germline. CDR3 size: 15 residues. CDR3 amino acids: CASSESGTGSYEQYF. In DNA, the CDR3 is TGCGCCAGCAGCGAATCGGGGACAGGATCCTACGAGCAGTACTTC.

The chain links TRBV9 to TRBJ1-2, with D unclear. Looked up from germline, CDR1 is SGDLS and CDR2 is YYNGEE. The CDR3 length is 13 residues. Trimming pared 4 bases from V and 1 base from J, leaving 8 bases between. CDR3 nucleotides: TGTGCCAGCAGCCTCGGAAGTAACTATGGCTACACCTTC. It yields the protein CASSLGSNYGYTF. The complete variable domain, with remaining parts taken from reference TRBV9 and TRBJ1-2, reads DSGVTQTPKHLITATGQRVTLRCSPRSGDLSVYWYQQSLDQGLQFLIQYYNGEERAKGNILERFSAQQFPDLHSELNLSSLELGDSALYFCASSLGSNYGYTFGSGTRLTVV.

The chain is built from TRBV30 and TRBJ1-2; D uncertain. V shed 2 bases and J shed 7 bases, with 8 bases lying between them. There are 11 residues in the CDR3. Per germline, CDR1 GTSNPN and CDR2 SVGIG (reference sequence). This CDR3 is CAWSPGGGYTF. The CDR3 DNA sequence: TGTGCCTGGAGTCCGGGTGGTGGCTACACCTTC.

Only a few counts were recorded for this clone. The rearrangement links TRBV19 to TRBJ2-6; D is uncertain. V was pared by 5 bases and J by 0 bases, with 2 bases between. The CDR3 runs 13 residues. In germline, CDR1 is LNHDA, CDR2 SQIVND (reference sequence). The CDR3 DNA reads TGTGCCAGTAGTGTCTCTGGGGCCAACGTCCTGACTTTC. Translating gives CASSVSGANVLTF. Full variable domain (missing parts from reference TRBV19 and TRBJ2-6): DGGITQSPKYLFRKEGQNVTLSCEQNLNHDAMYWYRQDPGQGLRLIYYSQIVNDFQKGDIAEGYSVSREKKESFPLTVTSAQKNPTAFYLCASSVSGANVLTFGAGSRLTVL.

The table lists this clone with a count of one. The chain has TRBV11-2 and TRBJ2-1; TRBD2 matches 7 bases. The V gene's germline CDR1 is SGHAT and CDR2 FQNNGV. J gave up 4 bases and V 5 bases, and 8 bases lay outside the gene matches. The CDR3 contains 15 residues. The DNA of the CDR3 is TGTGCCAGCAGCCGGGACGGGGGGAATTACAATGAGCAGTTCTTC. This translates into CASSRDGGNYNEQFF.

DNA of the CDR3: TGTGCCAGCAGCGTCGAGACGGACTCTGGAAACACCATATATTTT. Amino acid sequence: CASSVETDSGNTIYF. V is TRBV5-8 and J is TRBJ1-3; no reliable D call. This CDR3 is built from 15 residues. The V end was cut by 4 bases, the J end by 0 bases, with 11 bases between. The germline CDR1 and CDR2 sequences are SGHTS and YDEGEE.

The CDR3 DNA is TGTGCCAGCTCACCAAGCGGAGGGAACACTGAAGCTTTCTTT. Protein sequence: CASSPSGGNTEAFF. V is TRBV18 and J is TRBJ1-1; D gene unclear. Trimming shortened V by 2 bases and J by 1 base, and 8 bases separated the two germline ends. Germline V gives CDR1 KGHSH, CDR2 LQKENI. The CDR3 is 14 residues long.

The chain employs TRBV5-6 and TRBJ2-7; D possibly matches TRBD1 or TRBD2 (5 bases each). The V end lost 3 bases, the J end lost 3 bases, and 13 bases lay between the germline ends. The CDR3 consists of 14 residues. Germline V gives CDR1 SGHDT, CDR2 YYEEEE. CDR3 region: CASSWGLGDYEQYF. The DNA for the CDR3 is TGTGCCAGCAGCTGGGGTTTGGGGGACTACGAGCAGTACTTC. Full variable domain (missing parts from reference TRBV5-6 and TRBJ2-7): DAGVTQSPTHLIKTRGQQVTLRCSPKSGHDTVSWYQQALGQGPQFIFQYYEEEERQRGNFPDRFSGHQFPNYSSELNVNALLLGDSALYLCASSWGLGDYEQYFGPGTRLTVT.

The CDR3 here is CASSPLGNTIYF. CDR3 DNA: TGTGCCAGCAGCCCTTTGGGAAACACCATATATTTT. The chain combines TRBV2 with TRBJ1-3; D unclear. Germline CDR1 and CDR2: SNHLY and FYNNEI. Trimming shortened V by 6 bases and J by 4 bases, and 7 bases separated the two germline ends. The CDR3 extends over 12 amino acids.

This rearrangement joins TRBV19 to TRBJ1-5; 9 bases are shared with TRBD1. The CDR3 spans 16 residues. The germline gives CDR1 LNHDA, CDR2 SQIVND (reference sequence). V lost 1 base to trimming and J lost 3 bases; unmatched junction nucleotides: 4. In nucleotides, the CDR3 is TGTGCCAGTAGTATAGTCGACAGGGGGGACAATCAGCCCCAGCATTTT. Translation: CASSIVDRGDNQPQHF.

This sequence joins TRBV2 and TRBJ2-7, with 9 nucleotides matching TRBD1. The V gene end was trimmed by 6 bases and the J gene end by 4 bases; junction bases not matched to a gene: 10. The length of the CDR3 is 15 residues. Germline V lookup: CDR1 SNHLY, CDR2 FYNNEI. The CDR3 DNA sequence: TGTGCCAGCAGCCTCGGGACAGGGTACGGGTACGAGCAGTACTTC. It is translated as CASSLGTGYGYEQYF.

This CDR3 is CASSLIRASEAFF. CDR3 bases: TGTGCCAGCAGCTTGATCCGAGCCTCTGAAGCTTTCTTT. The rearrangement uses TRBV7-2 and TRBJ1-1, with D uncertain. Trimming stripped 3 bases from V and 6 bases from J, with 11 bases between. This CDR3 spans 13 amino acids. Germline V lookup: CDR1 SGHTA, CDR2 FQGNSA.

The chain recombines TRBV2 with TRBJ1-1; weak D call: TRBD1 (5 bases). V was pared by 5 bases and J by 2 bases, with 12 bases between. The CDR3 spans 14 residues. Germline loops: CDR1 SNHLY, CDR2 FYNNEI. The CDR3 here is CASSSAGTNTEAFF. Written as DNA, the CDR3 is TGTGCCAGCAGTAGTGCAGGGACTAACACTGAAGCTTTCTTT.

The chain employs TRBV11-2 and TRBJ2-7; tentative D call: TRBD2 (6 bases). Germline-derived CDR1 and CDR2 are SGHAT and FQNNGV. The germline V and J ends were trimmed by 0 bases and 4 bases, with 16 bases remaining between them. This CDR3 has 16 amino acids. The CDR3 here is CASSLEAWGDFYEQYF. In nucleotides, the CDR3 is TGTGCCAGCAGCTTAGAGGCGTGGGGGGACTTTTACGAGCAGTACTTC.

V gene TRBV5-1 combines with J gene TRBJ1-2; D remains ambiguous. The V and J ends lost 4 bases and 7 bases respectively, with 17 bases between them. Germline CDR1 reads SGHRS; CDR2 reads YFSETQ. There are 14 residues in the CDR3. The CDR3 DNA sequence: TGCGCCAGCAGCCCCCTTTCTGGAGCTGGTGGCTACACCTTC. Translating gives CASSPLSGAGGYTF.

The rearrangement joins TRBV18 to TRBJ1-1; TRBD1 matches 8 bases. J gave up 5 bases and V 4 bases, and 9 bases lay outside the gene matches. The length of the CDR3 is 15 residues. The germline gives CDR1 KGHSH, CDR2 LQKENI. As DNA, the CDR3 is TGTGCCAGCTCACTGGAACAACAGGGGGTAACTGAAGCTTTCTTT. Its protein product is CASSLEQQGVTEAFF.

The V call is TRBV9, the J call TRBJ1-6, with D unclear. CDR1 SGDLS and CDR2 YYNGEE come from the germline V gene. The CDR3 runs to 18 residues. Trimming cost V 3 bases and J 0 bases, with 16 bases left between them. CDR3 bases: TGTGCCAGCAGCGAGGTTACTAGAGCGGGCTCCTATAATTCACCCCTCCACTTT. Translated, it gives CASSEVTRAGSYNSPLHF.

In nucleotides, the CDR3 is TGTGCCAGCAGCTTAGGTGGAATTTCTGGAAACACCATATATTTT. Translation gives CASSLGGISGNTIYF. The chain joins TRBV11-2 to TRBJ1-3; D uncertain. Germline assignment: CDR1 SGHAT and CDR2 FQNNGV. The ends were cut back, 1 base at V and 1 base at J, with 8 bases in the middle. This CDR3 comprises 15 residues.

The chain employs TRBV30 and TRBJ2-5; D may be TRBD1 (5 bases). With 3 bases removed from V and 4 bases from J, the gap between germline ends came to 9 bases. The CDR3 extends over 12 amino acids. Germline CDR1 GTSNPN, CDR2 SVGIG (reference sequence). CDR3 nucleotides: TGTGCCTGGAGCCAGGGTAGAGAGACCCAGTACTTC. Protein sequence: CAWSQGRETQYF.